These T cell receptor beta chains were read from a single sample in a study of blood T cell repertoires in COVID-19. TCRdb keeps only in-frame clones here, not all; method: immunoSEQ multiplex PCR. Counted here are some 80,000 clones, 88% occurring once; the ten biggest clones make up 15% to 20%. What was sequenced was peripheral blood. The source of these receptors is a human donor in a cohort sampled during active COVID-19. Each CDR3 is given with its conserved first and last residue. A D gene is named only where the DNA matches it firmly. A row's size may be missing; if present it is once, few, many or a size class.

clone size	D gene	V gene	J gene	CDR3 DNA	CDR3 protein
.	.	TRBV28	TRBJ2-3	TGTGCCAGCAGTTTGCGGAGGGGGCGGGCAGATACGCAGTATTTT	CASSLRRGRADTQYF
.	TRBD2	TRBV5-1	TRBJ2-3	TGCGCCAGCAGCTTCGCGGGAGACCGCACAGATACGCAGTATTTT	CASSFAGDRTDTQYF
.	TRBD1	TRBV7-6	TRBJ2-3	TGTGCCAGCAGCTTGACAGGGGCTAGCACAGATACGCAGTATTTT	CASSLTGASTDTQYF
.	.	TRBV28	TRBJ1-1	TGTGCCAGCAGTAATGAAACCCCGCGGAACACTGAAGCTTTCTTT	CASSNETPRNTEAFF
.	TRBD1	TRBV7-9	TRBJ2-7	TGTGCCAGCACCCCCGGGCAGGGGGCTTCAGGCGAGCAGTACTTC	CASTPGQGASGEQYF
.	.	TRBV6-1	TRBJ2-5	TGTGCCAGCAGCCTCCCTAGCGCCCAAGAGACCCAGTACTTC	CASSLPSAQETQYF
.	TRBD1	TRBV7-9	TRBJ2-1	TGTGCCAGCAGCTTAGGTACGAGGGACAGGGGAATTTCCTACAATGAGCAGTTCTTC	CASSLGTRDRGISYNEQFF
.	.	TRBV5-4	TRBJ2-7	TGTGCCAGCAGCCTTGCCGGGTCGCCCTACGAGCAGTACTTC	CASSLAGSPYEQYF
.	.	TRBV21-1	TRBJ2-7	TGTGCCAGGCGTCCCGGACAGGGGCCCTACGAGCAGTACTTC	CARRPGQGPYEQYF
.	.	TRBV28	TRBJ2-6	TGTGCCATTGAGCGCTCTGGGGCCAACGTCCTGACTTTC	CAIERSGANVLTF
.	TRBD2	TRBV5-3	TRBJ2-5	TGTGCCAGAAGCCAGCGGGGGTCGGGACTAGCGGGAGGAGGGGAGACCCAGTACTTC	CARSQRGSGLAGGGETQYF
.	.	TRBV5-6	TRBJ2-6	TGTGCCAGCAGCTTGGAACAGAGCTCTGGGGCCAACGTCCTGACTTTC	CASSLEQSSGANVLTF
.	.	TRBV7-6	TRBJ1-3	TGTGCCAGCAGCCCCGACCTCAGGACAGCCTCTGGAAACACCATATATTTT	CASSPDLRTASGNTIYF
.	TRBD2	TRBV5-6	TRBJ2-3	TGTGCCAGCAGCTTGGCGTCTAGCGGGGGTACAGATACGCAGTATTTT	CASSLASSGGTDTQYF
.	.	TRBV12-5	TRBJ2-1	TGTGCTAGTGGTTTGGTTGGGACTGGTACCAGTGAGCAGTTCTTC	CASGLVGTGTSEQFF
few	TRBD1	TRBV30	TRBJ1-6	TGTGCCTGCGTGCAATGGGACAGGGGGGACTCACCCCTCCACTTT	CACVQWDRGDSPLHF
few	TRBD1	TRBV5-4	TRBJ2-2	TGTGCCAGCAGCTTGGCTCCAGGGACAGGAGGAACCGGGGAGCTGTTTTTT	CASSLAPGTGGTGELFF
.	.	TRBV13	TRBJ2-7	TGTGCCAGCAGCTTACCTACCGGGGTAAGCTCCTACGAGCAGTACTTC	CASSLPTGVSSYEQYF
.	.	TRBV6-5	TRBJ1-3	TGTGCCAGCCTAAGGACAGCCTCTGGAAACACCATATATTTT	CASLRTASGNTIYF
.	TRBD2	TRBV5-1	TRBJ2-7	TGCGCCAGCAGCTTTATAGCGGGAGTGCCCGGCGAGCAGTACTTC	CASSFIAGVPGEQYF
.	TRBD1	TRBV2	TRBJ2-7	TGTGCCAGCAGTAAGGACAGGAGAGTAACCTACGAGCAGTACTTC	CASSKDRRVTYEQYF
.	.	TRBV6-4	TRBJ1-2	TGTGCCAGCAGTGTCGCGGTGGGGGCGACATATGGCTACACCTTC	CASSVAVGATYGYTF
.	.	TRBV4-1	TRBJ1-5	TGCGCCAGCAGCCAACTTGGGACAATCCAGCCCCAGCATTTT	CASSQLGTIQPQHF
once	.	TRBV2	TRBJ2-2	TGTGCCAGCGGTATACAGGGTCTCGGGGAGCTGTTTTTT	CASGIQGLGELFF
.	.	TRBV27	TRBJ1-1	TGTGCCAGCAGTTCGACAGTAAACGAGGACACTGAAGCTTTCTTT	CASSSTVNEDTEAFF